The sample holds a few counts of the clone carrying this T cell receptor beta chain. This entry comes from a study of blood T cell repertoires in COVID-19. Produced via immunoSEQ multiplex PCR; TCRdb's table is partial and in-frame only. The sample consists of fewer than 200,000 clones, over 75% of them appearing once. The CDR3 is 14 amino acids. This TCR derives from a man in his sixties who had recovered from COVID-19. V gene TRBV21-1 combines with J gene TRBJ1-1; the table's D call of TRBD1 was not tested on the DNA. TRBV21-1 is reported as a pseudogene. Sequences were obtained from peripheral blood. In nucleotides, the CDR3 is TGTGCCAGGAAAGAACAGGGGGCGGCCACTGAAGCTTTCTTT. This codes for CARKEQGAATEAFF.